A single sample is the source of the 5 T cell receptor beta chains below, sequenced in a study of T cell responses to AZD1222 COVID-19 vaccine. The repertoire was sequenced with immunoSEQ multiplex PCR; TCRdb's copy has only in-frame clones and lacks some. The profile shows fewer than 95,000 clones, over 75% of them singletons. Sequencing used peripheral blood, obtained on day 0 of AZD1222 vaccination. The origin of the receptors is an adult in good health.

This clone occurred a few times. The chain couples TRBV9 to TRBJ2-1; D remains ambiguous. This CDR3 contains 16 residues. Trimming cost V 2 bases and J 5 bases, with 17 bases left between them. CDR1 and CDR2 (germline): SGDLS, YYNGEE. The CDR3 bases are TGTGCCAGCAGCGTCGGACCTGGGGTGGGAAACAATGAGCAGTTCTTC. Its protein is CASSVGPGVGNNEQFF.

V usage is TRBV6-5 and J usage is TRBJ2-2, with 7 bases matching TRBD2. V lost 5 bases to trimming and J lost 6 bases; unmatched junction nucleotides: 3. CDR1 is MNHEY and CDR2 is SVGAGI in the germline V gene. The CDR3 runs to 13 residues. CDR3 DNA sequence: TGTGCCAGCAGTCCGGGGGGACCCGGGGAGCTGTTTTTT. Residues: CASSPGGPGELFF.

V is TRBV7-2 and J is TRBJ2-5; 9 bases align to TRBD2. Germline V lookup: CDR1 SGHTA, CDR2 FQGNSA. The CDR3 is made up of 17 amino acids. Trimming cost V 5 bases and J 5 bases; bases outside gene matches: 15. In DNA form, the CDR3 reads TGTGCCAGCAGCCACCCGGGGGGAGCGGGAGGAATGGAGACCCAGTACTTC. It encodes CASSHPGGAGGMETQYF.

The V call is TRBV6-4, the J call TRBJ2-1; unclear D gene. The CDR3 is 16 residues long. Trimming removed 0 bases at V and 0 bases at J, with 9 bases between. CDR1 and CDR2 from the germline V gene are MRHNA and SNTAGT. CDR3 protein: CASSDSHGSSYNEQFF. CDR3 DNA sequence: TGTGCCAGCAGTGACTCGCACGGTAGCTCCTACAATGAGCAGTTCTTC.

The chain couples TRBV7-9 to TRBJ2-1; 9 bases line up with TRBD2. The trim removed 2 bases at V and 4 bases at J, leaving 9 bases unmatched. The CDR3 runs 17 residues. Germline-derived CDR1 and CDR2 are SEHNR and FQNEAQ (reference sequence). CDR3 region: CASSLSGREGLYNEQFF. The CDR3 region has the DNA TGTGCCAGCAGCTTATCTGGGCGGGAGGGTCTATACAATGAGCAGTTCTTC.